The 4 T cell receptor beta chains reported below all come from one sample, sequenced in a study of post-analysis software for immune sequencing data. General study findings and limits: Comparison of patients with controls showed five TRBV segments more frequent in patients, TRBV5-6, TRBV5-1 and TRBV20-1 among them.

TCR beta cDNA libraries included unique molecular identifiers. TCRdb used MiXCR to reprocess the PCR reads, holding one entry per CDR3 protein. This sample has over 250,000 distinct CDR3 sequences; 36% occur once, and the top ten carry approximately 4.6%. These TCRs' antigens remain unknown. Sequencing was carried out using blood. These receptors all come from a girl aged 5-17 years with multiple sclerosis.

Here the CDR3 DNA reads TGTGCCAGCAGCTTAGCCTCGGTGCAGTATTTT. Amino acids: CASSLASVQYF. The V call is TRBV11-2, the J call TRBJ2-3, with D hard to call. The CDR3 is 11 amino acids. Between the trimmed V and J ends, which lost 1 base and 11 bases, there was a span of 7 bases. Germline CDR1 and CDR2: SGHAT and FQNNGV.

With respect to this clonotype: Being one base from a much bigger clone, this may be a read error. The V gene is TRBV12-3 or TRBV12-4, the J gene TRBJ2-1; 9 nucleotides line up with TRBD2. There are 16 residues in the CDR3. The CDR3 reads CASTPSTSGSYDEQFF. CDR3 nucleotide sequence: TGTGCCAGCACCCCTAGCACTAGCGGGTCCTACGATGAGCAGTTCTTC.

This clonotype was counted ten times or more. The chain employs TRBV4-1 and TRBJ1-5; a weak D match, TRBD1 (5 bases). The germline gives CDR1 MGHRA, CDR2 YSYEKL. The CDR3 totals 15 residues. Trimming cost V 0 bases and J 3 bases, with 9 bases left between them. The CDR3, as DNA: TGCGCCAGCAGCCAAGATCCACAGGTCAATCAGCCCCAGCATTTT. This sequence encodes CASSQDPQVNQPQHF.

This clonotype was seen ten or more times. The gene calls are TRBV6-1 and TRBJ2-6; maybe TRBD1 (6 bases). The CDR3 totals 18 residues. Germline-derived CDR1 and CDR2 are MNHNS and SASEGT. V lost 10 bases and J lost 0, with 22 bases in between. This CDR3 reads CATYPRQARSSGANVLTF. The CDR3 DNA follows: TGTGCCACCTACCCAAGACAGGCTAGATCCTCTGGGGCCAACGTCCTGACTTTC.